This TCR beta chain comes out of a study of T cell changes during pregnancy in multiple sclerosis. Trimming cost V 3 bases and J 3 bases, with 5 bases left between them. CDR1 and CDR2 (germline): SQVTM, ANQGSEA. CDR3 size: 11 residues. The repertoire was sequenced with immunoSEQ multiplex PCR; TCRdb's copy has only in-frame clones and lacks some. This sample has fewer than 90,000 clones, with approximately 95% found just once. This chain connects TRBV29-1 to TRBJ1-2; D possibly corresponds to TRBD1 (5 bases). The sequence was obtained from a female donor in good health, enrolled as a control in a pregnancy study. The material sequenced was peripheral blood, taken after pregnancy. The CDR3 loop is CSVDRDYGYTF. Written as DNA, the CDR3 is TGCAGCGTTGACAGGGACTATGGCTACACCTTC.